These T cell receptor beta chains were read from a single sample in a study of shared clonotypes between healthy human individuals. Profiled with immunoSEQ multiplex PCR; TCRdb holds only in-frame clones, not every one. The data show around 2.5 million clones, roughly 93% seen once. Sample: naive CD4+ T cells from PBMCs. The receptors derive from a young man in good health. Some clones in this sample may be carry-over from other donors' samples. Each CDR3 is given with its conserved first and last residue. The D gene is left open where the match is weak. Clone size is stated in some rows and not others, as once, few, many or a class when expanded.

d_call	v_call	j_call	clone_size	cdr3_aa	cdr3_nt
-	TRBV5-1	TRBJ2-1	-	CASSLVDTSYNEQFF	TGCGCCAGCAGCTTGGTGGACACCTCCTACAATGAGCAGTTCTTC
TRBD1	TRBV28	TRBJ2-7	-	CASTTAGGLGYEQYF	TGTGCCAGCACCACAGCAGGGGGCCTAGGGTACGAGCAGTACTTC
TRBD2	TRBV9	TRBJ2-1	-	CASSPQAGGVSSYNEQFF	TGTGCCAGCAGCCCTCAGGCGGGAGGCGTAAGCTCCTACAATGAGCAGTTCTTC
-	TRBV18	TRBJ2-3	-	CASSPLRANQDTQYF	TGTGCCAGCTCACCACTCCGGGCGAATCAAGATACGCAGTATTTT
TRBD2	TRBV28	TRBJ2-7	-	CASRAGLAGEQYF	TGTGCCAGCAGAGCGGGACTAGCAGGCGAGCAGTACTTC
TRBD1	TRBV5-6	TRBJ2-3	-	CASSLKTGAPDTQYF	TGTGCCAGCAGCTTAAAGACAGGGGCCCCAGATACGCAGTATTTT
TRBD1	TRBV5-1	TRBJ2-2	-	CASSRTGTSNTGELFF	TGCGCCAGCAGCAGGACAGGGACCTCAAACACCGGGGAGCTGTTTTTT
TRBD1	TRBV7-2	TRBJ1-2	-	CASSLAHGTVLYGYTF	TGTGCCAGCAGCTTAGCGCACGGGACAGTGCTCTATGGCTACACCTTC
-	TRBV5-1	TRBJ1-1	-	CASSLVGRGSKAFF	TGCGCCAGCAGCTTGGTGGGCAGGGGTTCCAAAGCTTTCTTT
-	TRBV28	TRBJ1-4	-	CASVSNPTNEKLFF	TGTGCCAGCGTCTCGAACCCCACTAATGAAAAACTGTTTTTT
TRBD2	TRBV19	TRBJ2-7	-	CASSHTPRAGPAYEQYF	TGTGCCAGTAGTCATACCCCCCGAGCGGGACCAGCCTACGAGCAGTACTTC
TRBD1	TRBV4-3	TRBJ1-3	-	CASSRDRSSGNTIYF	TGCGCCAGCAGCCGGGACAGGAGCTCTGGAAACACCATATATTTT
-	TRBV7-6	TRBJ1-5	few	CASSPRWGDQPQHF	TGTGCCAGCAGCCCGCGATGGGGGGATCAGCCCCAGCATTTT
-	TRBV28	TRBJ1-3	-	CASSLGQGRNTIYF	TGTGCCAGCAGTTTGGGTCAGGGCAGAAACACCATATATTTT
-	TRBV11-1	TRBJ2-2	-	CASSRRVGTGELFF	TGTGCCAGCAGCCGAAGAGTGGGCACCGGGGAGCTGTTTTTT
TRBD2	TRBV11-1	TRBJ2-5	-	CASSLDGLAGVQETQYF	TGTGCCAGCAGCTTAGATGGACTAGCGGGGGTACAAGAGACCCAGTACTTC
TRBD2	TRBV7-3	TRBJ2-1	-	CASSPSGTSGSYSEQFF	TGTGCCAGCAGCCCCAGTGGGACTAGCGGGAGTTACAGTGAGCAGTTCTTC
TRBD2	TRBV11-2	TRBJ2-7	-	CASSLRGGSSYEQYF	TGTGCCAGCAGCTTGAGGGGAGGGAGCTCCTACGAGCAGTACTTC
-	TRBV29-1	TRBJ2-5	-	CSVRRADYQETQYF	TGCAGCGTAAGAAGAGCGGACTACCAAGAGACCCAGTACTTC
TRBD1	TRBV28	TRBJ1-5	-	CASSNRDRGGNQPQHF	TGTGCCAGCAGTAACCGGGACAGGGGGGGCAATCAGCCCCAGCATTTT
-	TRBV28	TRBJ1-6	-	CASSWDNNSPLHF	TGTGCCAGCAGTTGGGACAACAATTCACCCCTCCACTTT
-	TRBV7-9	TRBJ1-1	-	CASSLVHPSEAFF	TGTGCCAGCAGCTTAGTACACCCTTCTGAAGCTTTCTTT
TRBD2	TRBV28	TRBJ2-5	-	CASKTRGLAGSGLIETQYF	TGTGCCAGCAAGACCCGCGGACTAGCGGGAAGCGGCCTTATAGAGACCCAGTACTTC
-	TRBV27	TRBJ2-1	-	CASSGDNEQFF	TGTGCCAGCAGTGGGGACAATGAGCAGTTCTTC
-	TRBV4-3	TRBJ2-6	-	CASSQDGGPGANVLTF	TGCGCCAGCAGCCAAGACGGGGGTCCCGGGGCCAACGTCCTGACTTTC
TRBD1	TRBV4-1	TRBJ1-2	-	CASSQPQGQYGYTF	TGCGCCAGCAGCCAACCACAGGGGCAGTATGGCTACACCTTC
-	TRBV28	TRBJ1-5	-	CASHGEGGITSPQHF	TGTGCCAGCCATGGGGAAGGCGGGATTACCAGCCCCCAGCATTTT
-	TRBV28	TRBJ1-1	-	CASSLDGRSTEAFF	TGTGCCAGCAGTTTAGACGGAAGGAGCACTGAAGCTTTCTTT
TRBD2	TRBV7-9	TRBJ2-3	-	CASSLMRTRTDTQYF	TGTGCCAGCAGCTTAATGAGGACTAGAACAGATACGCAGTATTTT
TRBD1	TRBV5-1	TRBJ1-1	-	CASSLEGAGNTEAFF	TGCGCCAGCAGCTTGGAGGGGGCCGGGAACACTGAAGCTTTCTTT
-	TRBV7-3	TRBJ2-5	-	CASSLGPRETQYF	TGTGCCAGCAGCTTGGGTCCCAGGGAGACCCAGTACTTC
TRBD2	TRBV5-1	TRBJ2-2	-	CASSLAGTSGRSLTGELFF	TGCGCCAGCAGCTTGGCCGGTACTAGCGGGAGGAGCCTCACCGGGGAGCTGTTTTTT
-	TRBV5-1	TRBJ2-3	-	CASSLTGEGTDTQYF	TGCGCCAGCAGCTTAACGGGAGAGGGGACAGATACGCAGTATTTT
TRBD1	TRBV6-1	TRBJ2-7	-	CASTGLDRPYEQYF	TGTGCCAGCACAGGTCTGGACAGGCCCTACGAGCAGTACTTC
-	TRBV28	TRBJ2-7	-	CASIGVAVFPEAEQYF	TGTGCCAGCATCGGTGTAGCAGTGTTTCCCGAGGCCGAGCAGTACTTC
TRBD2	TRBV7-3	TRBJ2-1	-	CASSSGTSGRHEQFF	TGTGCCAGCAGCTCTGGGACTAGCGGGAGACATGAGCAGTTCTTC
TRBD2	TRBV10-1	TRBJ2-3	-	CASRTSGSADTQYF	TGCGCCAGCAGGACTAGCGGGAGCGCAGATACGCAGTATTTT
TRBD2	TRBV6-5	TRBJ2-1	-	CASRLTTSEYNEQFF	TGTGCCAGCAGACTCACGACTAGCGAATACAATGAGCAGTTCTTC
-	TRBV28	TRBJ2-6	-	CASSLGSGANVLTF	TGTGCCAGCAGTCTGGGTTCTGGGGCCAACGTCCTGACTTTC
-	TRBV5-6	TRBJ1-5	-	CASSFGPYQPQHF	TGTGCCAGCAGCTTCGGCCCTTATCAGCCCCAGCATTTT
-	TRBV5-1	TRBJ1-1	-	CASSLVQSATEAFF	TGCGCCAGCAGCTTGGTACAGAGCGCCACTGAAGCTTTCTTT
-	TRBV4-1	TRBJ2-1	-	CASSQSGTGAVLNEQFF	TGCGCCAGCAGCCAAAGTGGTACGGGAGCGGTCCTCAATGAGCAGTTCTTC
TRBD2	TRBV2	TRBJ2-1	once	CASIRLAGAREQFF	TGTGCCAGCATCCGACTAGCGGGAGCTAGGGAGCAGTTCTTC
-	TRBV16	TRBJ2-5	-	CASSQEKETQYF	TGTGCCAGCAGCCAAGAAAAAGAGACCCAGTACTTC
-	TRBV6-5	TRBJ2-2	-	CASSYRGAGELFF	TGTGCCAGCAGTTACAGGGGGGCCGGGGAGCTGTTTTTT
-	TRBV7-6	TRBJ2-6	-	CASSLGESSSGANVLTF	TGTGCCAGCAGCTTGGGGGAATCTTCTTCTGGGGCCAACGTCCTGACTTTC